The 5 T cell receptor beta chains below all came from one sample that was sequenced in a study of blood T cell repertoires in COVID-19. Here immunoSEQ multiplex PCR was the method, and the copy in TCRdb shows in-frame clones only, minus some. The table shows some 350,000 clones, with approximately 82% occurring only once. Source material: peripheral blood. Receptors were obtained from a man in his thirties or forties with active or convalescent COVID-19.

This clone is a singleton in its sample. In nucleotides, the CDR3 is TGTGCCAGCAGCGTAGTGAGCGGGGGCCCAGATACGCAGTATTTT. Translated: CASSVVSGGPDTQYF. The chain carries TRBV9 and TRBJ2-3; 8 positions agree with TRBD2. The CDR3 extends over 15 amino acids. Germline V gene lookup returns CDR1 SGDLS and CDR2 YYNGEE. After removal of 0 bases from V and 4 bases from J, the junction contained 4 bases not matched to a gene.

V is TRBV27 and J is TRBJ1-6; D remains ambiguous. This CDR3 is built from 12 residues. CDR1 and CDR2 from the germline V gene are MNHEY and SMNVEV (reference sequence). V lost 3 bases, J lost 6 bases, and 3 bases lay in between. Here the CDR3 reads CASSFGNSPLHF. The CDR3 region has the DNA TGTGCCAGCAGTTTCGGTAATTCACCCCTCCACTTT.

Only one count was recorded for this clone. The chain combines TRBV5-1 with TRBJ1-1, with 7 bases fitting TRBD1. After removal of 4 bases from V and 6 bases from J, the junction contained 6 bases not matched to a gene. CDR3 length: 13 amino acids. Germline V gene data show CDR1 as SGHRS and CDR2 as YFSETQ. CDR3 loop: CASSARQGAEAFF. The CDR3 DNA sequence: TGCGCCAGCAGCGCCCGACAGGGCGCTGAAGCTTTCTTT.

CDR3 residues: CASSADRDSSNTEAFF. CDR3 coding DNA: TGCGCCAGCAGCGCCGACCGGGACAGCTCCAACACTGAAGCTTTCTTT. The V call is TRBV5-1, the J call TRBJ1-1; TRBD1 matches at 7 bases. Unmatched junction bases numbered 11, after V lost 4 bases and J lost 2 bases. The CDR3 spans 16 residues. In germline, CDR1 is SGHRS, CDR2 YFSETQ.

The V gene is TRBV5-1, the J gene TRBJ1-6, with a weak D call TRBD1 (5 bases). CDR1 and CDR2 (germline): SGHRS, YFSETQ. Trimming took off 3 bases at V and 9 bases at J, with 19 bases between the two ends. The CDR3 has 16 residues. CDR3 sequence: CASSSETPGSGSPLHF. The CDR3 nucleotides are TGCGCCAGCAGCTCGGAAACGCCAGGGTCAGGTTCACCCCTCCACTTT. The whole variable domain, remainder taken from reference TRBV5-1 and TRBJ1-6, is KAGVTQTPRYLIKTRGQQVTLSCSPISGHRSVSWYQQTPGQGLQFLFEYFSETQRNKGNFPGRFSGRQFSNSRSEMNVSTLELGDSALYLCASSSETPGSGSPLHFGNGTRLTVT.